What follows is one T cell receptor beta chain and its context. The source of the sample is a study of shared clonotypes between healthy human individuals. Sequencing was performed with immunoSEQ multiplex PCR; in TCRdb, only in-frame clones are kept and a portion is missing. The sample lists 2.3 million or so clones, approximately 93% occurring once. CD4+ cell separation produced CD45RA+ naive and CD45RA-negative memory subsets. Germline V gives CDR1 SGHRS, CDR2 YFSETQ. The ends lost 4 bases at V and 5 bases at J; junction bases unmatched: 7. The CDR3 totals 14 residues. The J gene is TRBJ2-7, the V gene TRBV5-1; 9 nucleotides line up with TRBD1. The sequence derives from a man younger than 35 in good health. Some clones in this sample may be carry-over from other donors' samples. Sequencing was carried out using naive CD4+ T cells from PBMCs. Subset given: CD45RA+ positively selected. CDR3 region: CASSGTGGGDEQYF. Here the CDR3 DNA reads TGCGCCAGCAGCGGCACAGGGGGCGGCGACGAGCAGTACTTC.